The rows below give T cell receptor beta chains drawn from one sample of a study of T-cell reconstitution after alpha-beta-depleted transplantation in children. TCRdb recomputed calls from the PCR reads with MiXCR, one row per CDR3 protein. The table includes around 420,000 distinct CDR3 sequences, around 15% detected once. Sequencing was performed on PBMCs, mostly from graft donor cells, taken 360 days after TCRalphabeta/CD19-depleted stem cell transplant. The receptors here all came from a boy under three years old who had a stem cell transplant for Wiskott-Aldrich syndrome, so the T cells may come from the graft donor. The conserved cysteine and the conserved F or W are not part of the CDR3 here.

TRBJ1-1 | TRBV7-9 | ASRHRGEFNTEAF
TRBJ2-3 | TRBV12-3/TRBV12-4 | ASSLGVGSGTDTQY
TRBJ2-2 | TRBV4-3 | ASSQAGAGGAGELF
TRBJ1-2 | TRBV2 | ASSDPGLGNYGYT
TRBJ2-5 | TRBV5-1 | ASRWSLAQETQY
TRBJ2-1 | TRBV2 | ASSREWASGTEQF
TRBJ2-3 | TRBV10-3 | AISDSPGQRTDTQY
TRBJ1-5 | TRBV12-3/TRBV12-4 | ASSLGPLNQPQH
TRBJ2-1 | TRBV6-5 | ASSRLAAYRSYNEQF
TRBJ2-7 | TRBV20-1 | SARGVEGSYEQY
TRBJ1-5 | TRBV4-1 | ASSQARMRTVIQTEPQH
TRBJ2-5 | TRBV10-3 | AISDTSGSSQETQY
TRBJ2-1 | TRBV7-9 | ASSVGLILDEQF
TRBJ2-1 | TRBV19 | ASQHRAGLAGWSSYNEQF
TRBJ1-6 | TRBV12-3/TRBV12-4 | ASSFVDRGTLI
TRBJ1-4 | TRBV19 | ASSTRNEKLF
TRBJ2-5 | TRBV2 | ASSGVPGGATQY
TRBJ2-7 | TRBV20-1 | SAGRGSSYEQY
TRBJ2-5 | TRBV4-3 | ASSQVATGEETQY
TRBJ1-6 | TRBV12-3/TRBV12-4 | ASSLRPGYNSPLH
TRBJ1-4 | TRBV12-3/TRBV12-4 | ASSLSPFQKLF
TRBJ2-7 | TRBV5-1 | ASSLEGKAYEQY
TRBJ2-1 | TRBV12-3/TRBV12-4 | ASSLYGEQF
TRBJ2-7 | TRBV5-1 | ASRGTGGESSYEQY
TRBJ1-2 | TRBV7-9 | ASSLVRTAHGYT
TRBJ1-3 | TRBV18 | ASSPLQQATGNTIY
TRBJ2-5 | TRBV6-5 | ASSYNLAGQETQY
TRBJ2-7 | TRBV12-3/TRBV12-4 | ASSFYGPLADQSEQY
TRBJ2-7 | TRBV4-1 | ASSQVTGFEQY
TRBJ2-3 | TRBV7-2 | ASSPLSLAGLDTQY
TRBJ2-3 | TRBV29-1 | SVLLADTQY
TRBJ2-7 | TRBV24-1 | ATRSGIKAVYEQY
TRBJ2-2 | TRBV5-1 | ASSLSLASTGELF
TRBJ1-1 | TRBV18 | ASSPRGTGLWTEAF
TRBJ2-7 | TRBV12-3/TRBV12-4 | ASSRTGKDRYEQY
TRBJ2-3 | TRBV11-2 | ASSPPTLLAADTQY
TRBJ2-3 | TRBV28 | ASSYLSDTQY
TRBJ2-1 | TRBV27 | ASSPQTRELNEQF
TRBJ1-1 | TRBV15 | ATSRGQRTEAF
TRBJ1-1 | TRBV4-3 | ASSQDSRTEAF
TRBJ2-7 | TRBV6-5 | ASSMTGTLSYEQY
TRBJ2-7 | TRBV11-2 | ASSLVADTHYEQY
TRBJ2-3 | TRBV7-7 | ASSLIPGGTDTQY
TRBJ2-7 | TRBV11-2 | ASSIRASGSEQY
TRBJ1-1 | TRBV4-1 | ASSQRRVDTEAF
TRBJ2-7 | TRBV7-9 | ASSADRTRYEQY
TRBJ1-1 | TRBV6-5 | ASSYSGVNTEAF
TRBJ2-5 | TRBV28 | ASSFPKRGAQETQY
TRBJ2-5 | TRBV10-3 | AIGPRPPYQETQY
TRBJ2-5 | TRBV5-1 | ASSSGLPQGETQY
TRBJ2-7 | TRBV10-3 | AISDRSLANYEQY
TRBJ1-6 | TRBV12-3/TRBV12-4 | ASSLTGNNSPLH
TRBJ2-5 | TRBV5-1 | ASSFVGVQETQY
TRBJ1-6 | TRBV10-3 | AISETGTSPLH